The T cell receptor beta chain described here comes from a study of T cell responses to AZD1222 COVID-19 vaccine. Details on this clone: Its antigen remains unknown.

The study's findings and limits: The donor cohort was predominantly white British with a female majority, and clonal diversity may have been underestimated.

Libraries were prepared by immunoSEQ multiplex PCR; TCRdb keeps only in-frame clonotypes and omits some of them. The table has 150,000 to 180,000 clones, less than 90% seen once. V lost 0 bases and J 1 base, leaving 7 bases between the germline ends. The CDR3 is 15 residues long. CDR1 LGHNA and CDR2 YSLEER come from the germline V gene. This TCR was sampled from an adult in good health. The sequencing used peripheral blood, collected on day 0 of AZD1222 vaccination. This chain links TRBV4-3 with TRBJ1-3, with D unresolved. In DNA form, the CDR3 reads TGCGCCAGCAGCCAAGATAGGAGGTCTGGAAACACCATATATTTT. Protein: CASSQDRRSGNTIYF.